This T cell receptor beta chain was sequenced in a study of molecular identifiers for immune sequencing clone quantification. Naive CD8 library inputs spanned roughly 20,000 to 1,100,000 sorted cells and 10%, 30% or 50% RNA. A single record per CDR3 protein comes from TCRdb applying MiXCR to the PCR reads. There are under 600,000 distinct CDR3 sequences in the sample; roughly 25% occur only once, and 0.76% lies in the top ten. Germline assignment: CDR1 SGHDT and CDR2 YYEEEE. J lost 0 bases, V lost 4 bases, and 7 bases had no gene match. The CDR3 has 16 residues. This clonotype was seen many times. The sequence came from a human donor in good health. Some libraries in this study had Jurkat cell RNA spiked in. The source material was naive CD8+ T cells from blood, with Jurkat cell RNA spiked in. Documented subset: FACS-sorted CD8+CD4-CCR7+CD45RA+ naive T cells. The chain couples TRBV5-6 to TRBJ1-1; TRBD1 agrees at 9 bases. CDR3 residues: CASSSGTGRLNTEAFF. The CDR3 nucleotides read TGTGCCAGCAGCAGTGGGACAGGGAGGCTGAACACTGAAGCTTTCTTT.